This T cell receptor (beta chain) was recovered during a study of blood T cells in healthy people across ages. This clonotype was seen at least ten times. Antigen specificity is unknown. V dropped 6 bases and J dropped 12; count of bases not matched to a gene: 11. CDR3 length: 13 amino acids. CDR1 LGHNT and CDR2 FRNRAP come from the germline V gene. It was with a sample-barcoded 5' primer and a J-beta primer mix that a second PCR of roughly 7 to 12 cycles was run. TCRdb re-called the 5' RACE reads with MiXCR, one entry per CDR3 protein. This table holds approximately 800,000 distinct CDR3 sequences, 25% to 30% found once. It was about 9.4 milliliters of peripheral blood that were drawn from each donor. Study outcomes and limitations: A roughly linear age-dependent decrease characterized TCR beta diversity per million T cells.

A further study also used this sample, focusing on T cells of mothers and their children. That work states: Overlap measured in related mother-child pairs was slightly, non-significantly higher than in unrelated pairs. T cell clones that were persistent and microchimeric went undetected.

This receptor was taken from a boy aged 5-17 years in good health. Sequencing was done on a sample of blood. The V and J genes are TRBV12-5 and TRBJ2-1; TRBD1 matches at 7 bases. CDR3 in DNA: TGTGCTAGTGGCCGGGACAGCTACGTGAGGCAGTTCTTC. Protein sequence: CASGRDSYVRQFF. Full variable domain (outside the CDR3, taken from reference TRBV12-5 and TRBJ2-1): DARVTQTPRHKVTEMGQEVTMRCQPILGHNTVFWYRQTMMQGLELLAYFRNRAPLDDSGMPKDRFSAEMPDATLATLKIQPSEPRDSAVYFCASGRDSYVRQFFGPGTRLTVL.